This is a list of T cell receptor beta chains from one sample in a study of technical replicates of blood from several donors. Assay: immunoSEQ multiplex PCR; the TCRdb copy retains only in-frame clones and omits some. The repertoire includes more than 65,000 clones, 85% to 95% of them detected once, and 0.4% to 0.45% sits in the top ten. The material sequenced was T cells isolated from PBMCs. Receptor source: a human donor in good health. The CDR3 runs from the conserved cysteine through the conserved F or W. The D gene is left open where the match is weak. Not every row has a clone size; where given, it reads once, few, many or a size class.

>TRBD1|.|TRBJ1-2|TRBV7-9
CASSSGQGTNYGYTF
TGTGCCAGCAGCTCCGGACAGGGTACAAACTATGGCTACACCTTC
>.|once|TRBJ2-7|TRBV28
CASTTSYEQYF
TGTGCCAGCACTACTTCCTACGAGCAGTACTTC
>TRBD2|.|TRBJ2-7|TRBV25-1
CASSEPASGSYEQYF
TGTGCCAGCAGTGAACCGGCTAGCGGCTCCTACGAGCAGTACTTC
>.|.|TRBJ2-7|TRBV14
CASSQVGIADYEQYF
TGTGCCAGCAGCCAAGTCGGAATAGCTGACTACGAGCAGTACTTC
>.|.|TRBJ1-2|TRBV29-1
CSADRNGGYTF
TGCAGCGCCGACAGGAATGGTGGCTACACCTTC
>.|.|TRBJ1-2|TRBV29-1
CSGGVLGLYTF
TGCAGCGGGGGAGTTCTAGGCCTCTACACCTTC
>.|.|TRBJ2-5|TRBV28
CASTLRISGGQETQYF
TGTGCCAGCACCCTACGGATTTCCGGGGGACAAGAGACCCAGTACTTC
>TRBD1|.|TRBJ2-7|TRBV5-4
CASSAEPGQGYEQYF
TGTGCCAGCAGCGCAGAACCGGGACAGGGGTACGAGCAGTACTTC
>.|.|TRBJ2-1|TRBV9
CASSAGDKVHEQFF
TGTGCCAGCAGCGCCGGGGACAAGGTCCATGAGCAGTTCTTC
>.|.|TRBJ2-7|TRBV27
CASSNAGAQGDEQYF
TGTGCCAGCAGCAACGCCGGAGCACAGGGTGACGAGCAGTACTTC
>TRBD1|.|TRBJ1-1|TRBV6-5
CASSSRQGVNTEAFF
TGTGCCAGCAGTTCCCGACAGGGAGTGAACACTGAAGCTTTCTTT
>.|.|TRBJ1-1|TRBV7-2
CASSPGGQTEAFF
TGTGCCAGCAGCCCCGGGGGGCAAACTGAAGCTTTCTTT
>TRBD2|once|TRBJ2-7|TRBV6-5
CASSFSGNSYEQYF
TGTGCCAGCAGTTTCAGCGGGAACTCCTACGAGCAGTACTTC
>.|.|TRBJ2-7|TRBV25-1
CASSYYEQYF
TGTGCCAGCAGTTACTACGAGCAGTACTTC
>TRBD2|.|TRBJ2-3|TRBV15
CATSRTSGATDTQYF
TGTGCCACCAGCAGGACTAGCGGAGCCACAGATACGCAGTATTTT
>TRBD2|.|TRBJ2-7|TRBV28
CASSLAGVNEQYF
TGTGCCAGCAGTTTAGCGGGAGTCAACGAGCAGTACTTC
>.|.|TRBJ2-1|TRBV30
CALPLQRRDAYNEQFF
TGTGCCTTACCCCTCCAGCGGCGGGATGCCTACAATGAGCAGTTCTTC
>.|.|TRBJ2-1|TRBV2
CASSDGREVNEQFF
TGTGCCAGCAGTGACGGGAGAGAAGTGAATGAGCAGTTCTTC
>TRBD2|.|TRBJ2-7|TRBV9
CASSSASGINYEQYF
TGTGCCAGCAGCTCAGCTAGCGGGATTAACTACGAGCAGTACTTC
>.|.|TRBJ1-1|TRBV23-1
CASSQFGPGLRLGNTEAFF
TGCGCCAGCAGTCAATTCGGACCGGGACTCCGGCTTGGGAACACTGAAGCTTTCTTT
>.|few|TRBJ2-7|TRBV2
CASSESTGKYEQYF
TGTGCCAGCAGTGAAAGTACAGGGAAGTACGAGCAGTACTTC
>TRBD1|.|TRBJ2-7|TRBV28
CASRQLFGQALSYEQYF
TGTGCCAGCAGACAACTATTCGGACAGGCCCTATCCTACGAGCAGTACTTC
>.|.|TRBJ2-2|TRBV27
CASSLNRGELFF
TGTGCCAGCAGTTTAAACAGAGGGGAGCTGTTTTTT
>.|once|TRBJ2-5|TRBV19
CASRETETQYF
TGTGCCAGTCGAGAAACGGAGACCCAGTACTTC
>TRBD1|.|TRBJ1-2|TRBV28
CASRDLIGTAYYGYTF
TGTGCCAGCAGAGATTTAATTGGGACAGCTTACTATGGCTACACCTTC
>.|.|TRBJ2-1|TRBV9
CASSQQGAGAAYNEQFF
TGTGCCAGCAGTCAACAGGGTGCGGGGGCGGCATACAATGAGCAGTTCTTC
>TRBD1|.|TRBJ1-2|TRBV19
CASSIYRGSNYGYTF
TGTGCCAGTAGTATATACAGGGGATCTAACTATGGCTACACCTTC
>.|once|TRBJ1-5|TRBV7-3
CASSLREDNQPQHF
TGTGCCAGCAGCTTAAGGGAGGACAATCAGCCCCAGCATTTT
>TRBD2|once|TRBJ2-1|TRBV14
CASSPSGTSVYNEQFF
TGTGCCAGCAGTCCAAGTGGGACTAGCGTTTACAATGAGCAGTTCTTC
>TRBD1|.|TRBJ1-5|TRBV4-3
CASSQDWSGGWQPQHF
TGCGCCAGCAGCCAAGATTGGTCAGGGGGTTGGCAGCCCCAGCATTTT
>.|.|TRBJ2-3|TRBV7-2
CASSRLASSTDTQYF
TGTGCCAGCAGCCGTCTAGCGTCTAGCACAGATACGCAGTATTTT
>TRBD2|.|TRBJ2-1|TRBV18
CASSPGGERGNEQFF
TGTGCCAGCTCACCGGGAGGGGAGCGAGGTAATGAGCAGTTCTTC
>.|.|TRBJ1-2|TRBV5-4
CASSPRGGEDYGYTF
TGTGCCAGCAGCCCTAGGGGCGGTGAGGACTATGGCTACACCTTC
>TRBD1|.|TRBJ2-2|TRBV2
CASRGTGQTGELFF
TGTGCCAGCAGGGGGACAGGGCAGACCGGGGAGCTGTTTTTT
>.|.|TRBJ1-1|TRBV7-6
CASSLYRVEDTEAFF
TGTGCCAGCAGCCTTTACAGGGTCGAGGACACTGAAGCTTTCTTT
>TRBD1|.|TRBJ1-1|TRBV5-6
CASSLARRQGVEAFF
TGTGCCAGCAGCCTGGCAAGGAGACAGGGGGTAGAAGCTTTCTTT
>TRBD2|once|TRBJ2-3|TRBV9
CASSPRRLAGADTQYF
TGTGCCAGCAGCCCGAGACGACTAGCGGGAGCAGATACGCAGTATTTT
>TRBD2|.|TRBJ2-7|TRBV5-4
CASRPSSGSSYEQYF
TGTGCCAGCAGACCCTCTAGCGGGAGCTCCTACGAGCAGTACTTC
>TRBD2|.|TRBJ2-7|TRBV10-3
CAISDRLAGYEQYF
TGTGCCATCAGTGATAGACTAGCGGGCTACGAGCAGTACTTC
>TRBD1|.|TRBJ1-5|TRBV5-5
CASSLSGVTGNQPQHF
TGTGCCAGCAGCTTGTCTGGAGTGACAGGGAACCAGCCCCAGCATTTT
>TRBD2|once|TRBJ2-1|TRBV9
CASNVGLAYNEQFF
TGTGCCAGCAACGTGGGACTAGCTTACAATGAGCAGTTCTTC
>TRBD1|.|TRBJ2-1|TRBV5-4
CASSLGAGQGTNEQFF
TGTGCCAGCAGCTTGGGGGCGGGACAGGGTACTAATGAGCAGTTCTTC
>TRBD1|.|TRBJ1-1|TRBV6-1
CASDRVLNTEAFF
TGTGCCAGCGACAGGGTTTTGAACACTGAAGCTTTCTTT
>.|.|TRBJ2-1|TRBV19
CASSIAAGVYNEQFF
TGTGCCAGTAGTATAGCAGCGGGTGTGTACAATGAGCAGTTCTTC
>TRBD1|.|TRBJ1-2|TRBV4-1
CASSQTTGLGGYTF
TGCGCCAGCAGCCAGACGACAGGGTTGGGAGGCTACACCTTC
>TRBD1|.|TRBJ1-1|TRBV19
CATIQGRRNTEAFF
TGTGCCACTATACAGGGGCGGAGGAACACTGAAGCTTTCTTT
>TRBD1|medium-sized|TRBJ2-4|TRBV6-5
CASSYDRGNIQYF
TGTGCCAGCAGTTACGACAGGGGAAACATTCAGTACTTC
>.|.|TRBJ2-3|TRBV4-2
CASSQEGLRTDTQYF
TGTGCCAGCAGCCAAGAAGGACTCCGCACAGATACGCAGTATTTT
>TRBD1|.|TRBJ2-3|TRBV30
CAWRADRWRTDTQYF
TGTGCCTGGAGGGCGGACAGGTGGAGGACAGATACGCAGTATTTT
>TRBD1|.|TRBJ2-7|TRBV15
CATSRGTGLGDEQYF
TGTGCCACCAGCAGGGGGACAGGTCTTGGGGACGAGCAGTACTTC
>.|.|TRBJ2-2|TRBV5-1
CASSLRVDPGELFF
TGCGCCAGCAGCTTGCGGGTTGACCCCGGGGAGCTGTTTTTT